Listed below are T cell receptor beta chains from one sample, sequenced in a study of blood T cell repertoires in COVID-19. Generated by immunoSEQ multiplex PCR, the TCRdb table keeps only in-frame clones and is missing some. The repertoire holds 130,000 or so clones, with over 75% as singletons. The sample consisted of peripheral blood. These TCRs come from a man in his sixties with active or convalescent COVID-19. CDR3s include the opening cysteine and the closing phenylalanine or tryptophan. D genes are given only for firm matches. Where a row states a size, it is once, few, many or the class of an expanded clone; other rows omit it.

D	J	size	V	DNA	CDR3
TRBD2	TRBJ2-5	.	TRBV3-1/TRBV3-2	TGTGCCAGCAGCCTGGGACTAGCGGGAGGGCTTGAGACCCAGTACTTC	CASSLGLAGGLETQYF
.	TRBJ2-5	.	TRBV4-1	TGCGCCAGCAGCCAAACCCTCCTACCCAGGGCCGGAGAGACCCAGTACTTC	CASSQTLLPRAGETQYF
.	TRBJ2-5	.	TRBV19	TGTGCCAGTAGTATCGACGAACGGGGGACCCAGTACTTC	CASSIDERGTQYF
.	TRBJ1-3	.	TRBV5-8	TGTGCCAGCAGCCTTCACCGGGGACTCCGAAACACCATATATTTT	CASSLHRGLRNTIYF
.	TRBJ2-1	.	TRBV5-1	TGCGCCAGCAGCCCCCTCGGGGGACCCCTAGTCGATGAGCAGTTCTTC	CASSPLGGPLVDEQFF
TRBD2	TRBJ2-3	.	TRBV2	TGTGCCAGCACCTGGCGGGGGGGGACAGATACGCAGTATTTT	CASTWRGGTDTQYF
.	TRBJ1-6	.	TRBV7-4	TGTGCCAGCAGCTTAGGACAGGCTCGCTCACCCCTCCACTTT	CASSLGQARSPLHF
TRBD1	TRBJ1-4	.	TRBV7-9	TGTGCCAGCAGCCCCGCAGGGGGCGGGAGCGAAAAACTGTTTTTT	CASSPAGGGSEKLFF
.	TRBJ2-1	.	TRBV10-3	TGTGCCATCAGTGAACAGGGTGGGCGCAATGAGCAGTTCTTC	CAISEQGGRNEQFF
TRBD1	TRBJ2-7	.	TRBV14	TGTGCCAGCAGCGAAAGGACAGGGGCGTACTACGAGCAGTACTTC	CASSERTGAYYEQYF
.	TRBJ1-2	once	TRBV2	TGTGCCATTAGAGACAGTTCCTATGGCTACACCTTC	CAIRDSSYGYTF
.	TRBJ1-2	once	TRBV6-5	TGTGCCAGCAGTTACGGAGACTATGGCTACACCTTC	CASSYGDYGYTF
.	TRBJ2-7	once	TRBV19	TGTGCCAGTAGTACATGGACTGACACGGGCGAGCAGTACTTC	CASSTWTDTGEQYF
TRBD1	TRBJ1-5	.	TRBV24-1	TGTGCCACCAGACGGGACAGGGGGGATTATAGCAATCAGCCCCAGCATTTT	CATRRDRGDYSNQPQHF
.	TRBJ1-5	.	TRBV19	TGTGCCAGTAGTATCGGGTCCCAAGGTCTGCGGCCCCAGCATTTT	CASSIGSQGLRPQHF
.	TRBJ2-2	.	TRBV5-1	TGCGCCAGCAGCTTCGGGGACTTGGCATCCGGGGAGCTGTTTTTT	CASSFGDLASGELFF
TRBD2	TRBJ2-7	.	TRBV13	TGTGCCAGCAGGGCGGGGCGGGAGAAACTTGAGCAGTACTTC	CASRAGREKLEQYF
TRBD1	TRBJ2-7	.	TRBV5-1	TGCGCCAGCAGCCCCCGACAGGGCTACGAGCAGTACTTC	CASSPRQGYEQYF
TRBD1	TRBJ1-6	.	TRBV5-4	TGTGCCAGCAGGACCTCGGGACAGGGACAAACCCTCCACTTT	CASRTSGQGQTLHF
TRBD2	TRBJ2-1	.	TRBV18	TGTGCCAGCTCACAGATCCCTAGCGGGAATGAGCAGTTCTTC	CASSQIPSGNEQFF
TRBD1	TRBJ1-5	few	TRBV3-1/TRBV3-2	TGTGCCAGCAGCCCGGACAGGGTTCAGCCCCAGCATTTT	CASSPDRVQPQHF
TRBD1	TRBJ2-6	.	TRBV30	TGTGCCTGGGAGGACAGGTACTCTGGGGCCAACGTCCTGACTTTC	CAWEDRYSGANVLTF
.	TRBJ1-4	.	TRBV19	TGTGCCAGTAGTATAAGTGGGCCGGGAGAAAAACTGTTTTTT	CASSISGPGEKLFF
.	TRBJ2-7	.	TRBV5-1	TGCGCCAGCAGCTTGTTGGGCCAGGGGGGCTTCTACGAGCAGTACTTC	CASSLLGQGGFYEQYF
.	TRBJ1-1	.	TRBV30	TGTGCCTGGAGGGGGGGACCGACCACTGAAGCTTTCTTT	CAWRGGPTTEAFF
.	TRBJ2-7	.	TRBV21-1	TGTGCCACCGAGGGCGCGGGAGGTGGAGGCGAGCAGTACTTC	CATEGAGGGGEQYF
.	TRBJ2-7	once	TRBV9	TGTGCCAGCAGCTCAGGGGGGTTAAAAGCCTACGAGCAGTACTTC	CASSSGGLKAYEQYF
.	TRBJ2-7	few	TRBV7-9	TGTGCCAGCAGCTTCGACGGGGGTCGGTACGAGCAGTACTTC	CASSFDGGRYEQYF
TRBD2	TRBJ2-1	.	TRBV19	TGTGCCAGTAGTATGTCGTTACTAGCGACCAGAGTCAATGAGCAGTTCTTC	CASSMSLLATRVNEQFF
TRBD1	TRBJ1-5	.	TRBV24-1	TGTGCCACCAGTGATAAACAGGGGAGCAATCAGCCCCAGCATTTT	CATSDKQGSNQPQHF
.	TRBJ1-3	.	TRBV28	TGTGCCAGCAGTTTTGGGGGCCCTGGAAACACCATATATTTT	CASSFGGPGNTIYF
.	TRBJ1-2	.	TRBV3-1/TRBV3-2	TGTGCCAGCAGCCAAGATCTGATAGAGAACTATGGCTACACCTTC	CASSQDLIENYGYTF
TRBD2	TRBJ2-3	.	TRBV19	TGTGCCACCCGTTGGGCTAGCGGGAGCACAGATACGCAGTATTTT	CATRWASGSTDTQYF
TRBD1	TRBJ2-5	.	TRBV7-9	TGTGCCAGCAGCTTATACGGGACAGGGGAGCAAGAGACCCAGTACTTC	CASSLYGTGEQETQYF
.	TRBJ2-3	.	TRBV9	TGTGCCAGCAGCGTAACCGGAGTGACAGATACGCAGTATTTT	CASSVTGVTDTQYF
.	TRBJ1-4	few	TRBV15	TGTGCCACCAGCCTGGGCAGGGGAAATGAAAAACTGTTTTTT	CATSLGRGNEKLFF
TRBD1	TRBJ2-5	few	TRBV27	TGTGCCAGCAGTTTCAGGGGGCGGGAGACCCAGTACTTC	CASSFRGRETQYF
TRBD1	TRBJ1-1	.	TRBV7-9	TGTGCCAGCGCTCCCCCCGGGACAGGCAACACTGAAGCTTTCTTT	CASAPPGTGNTEAFF
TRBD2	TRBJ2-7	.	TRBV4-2	TGTGCCAGCAGTATCGGCGGGAGTCCCCACGAGCAGTACTTC	CASSIGGSPHEQYF